This TCR beta chain was observed in a study of early T cells in non-severe SARS-CoV-2 infection. From germline, CDR1 is SGHNT and CDR2 YYREEE (reference sequence). V lost 3 bases to trimming and J lost 4 bases, with 13 bases between them. The CDR3 has 14 amino acids. TCRdb re-called the 5' RACE reads through MiXCR, storing one row per CDR3 protein. The sample carries roughly 52,000 distinct CDR3 sequences, 7% to 9% recorded once. Sequenced material: whole blood. The receptor was isolated from an adult who was a healthcare worker with PCR-confirmed SARS-CoV-2 infection or an uninfected control (not recorded which). The chain couples TRBV5-4 to TRBJ1-1; no clear D gene. Written as DNA, the CDR3 is TGTGCCAGCAGCTCGGGCCTACATAGCACTGAAGCTTTCTTT. Its translation is CASSSGLHSTEAFF.